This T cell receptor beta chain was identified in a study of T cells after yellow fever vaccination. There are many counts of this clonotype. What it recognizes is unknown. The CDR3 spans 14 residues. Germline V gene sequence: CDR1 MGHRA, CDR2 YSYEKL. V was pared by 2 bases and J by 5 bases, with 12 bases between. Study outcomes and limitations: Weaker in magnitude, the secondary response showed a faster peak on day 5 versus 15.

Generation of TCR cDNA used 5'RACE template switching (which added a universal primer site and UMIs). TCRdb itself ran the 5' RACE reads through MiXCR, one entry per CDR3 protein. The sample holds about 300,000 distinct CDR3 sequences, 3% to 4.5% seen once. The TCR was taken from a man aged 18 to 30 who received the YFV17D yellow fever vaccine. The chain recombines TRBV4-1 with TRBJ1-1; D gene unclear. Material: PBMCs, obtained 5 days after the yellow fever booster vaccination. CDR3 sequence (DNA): TGCGCCAGCAGCCAACAAACCCTCCCGACTGAAGCTTTCTTT. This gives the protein CASSQQTLPTEAFF.